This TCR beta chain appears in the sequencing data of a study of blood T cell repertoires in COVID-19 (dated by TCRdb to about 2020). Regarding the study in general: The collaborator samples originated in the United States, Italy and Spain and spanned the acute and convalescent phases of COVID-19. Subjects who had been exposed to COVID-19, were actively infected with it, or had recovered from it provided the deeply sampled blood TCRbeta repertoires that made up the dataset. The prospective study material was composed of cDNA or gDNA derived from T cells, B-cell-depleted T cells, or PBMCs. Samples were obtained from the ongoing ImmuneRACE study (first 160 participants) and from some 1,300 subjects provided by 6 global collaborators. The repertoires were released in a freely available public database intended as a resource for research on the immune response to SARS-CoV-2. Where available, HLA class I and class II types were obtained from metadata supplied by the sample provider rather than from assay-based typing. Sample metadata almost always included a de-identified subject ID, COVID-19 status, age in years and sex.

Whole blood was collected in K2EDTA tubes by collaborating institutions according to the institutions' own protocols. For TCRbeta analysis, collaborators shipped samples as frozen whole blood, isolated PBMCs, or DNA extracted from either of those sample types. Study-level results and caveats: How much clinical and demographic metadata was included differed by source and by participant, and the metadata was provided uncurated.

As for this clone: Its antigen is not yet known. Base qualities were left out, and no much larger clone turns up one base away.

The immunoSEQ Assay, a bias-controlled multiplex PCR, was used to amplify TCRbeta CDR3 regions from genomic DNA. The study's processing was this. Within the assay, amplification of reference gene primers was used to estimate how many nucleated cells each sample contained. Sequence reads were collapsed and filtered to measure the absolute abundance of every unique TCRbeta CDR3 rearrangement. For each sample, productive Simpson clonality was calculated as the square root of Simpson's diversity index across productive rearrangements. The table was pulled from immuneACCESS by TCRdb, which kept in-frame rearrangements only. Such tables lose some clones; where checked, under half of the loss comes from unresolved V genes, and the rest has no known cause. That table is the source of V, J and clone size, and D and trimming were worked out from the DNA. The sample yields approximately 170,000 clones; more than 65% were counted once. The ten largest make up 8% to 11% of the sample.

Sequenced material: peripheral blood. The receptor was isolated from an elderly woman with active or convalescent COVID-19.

CDR3 region: CASSGQVGGNQPQHF. The DNA is TGTGCCAGCTCCGGACAGGTTGGGGGCAATCAGCCCCAGCATTTT. The V gene is TRBV18 and the J gene is TRBJ1-5, with 7 bases aligning to TRBD1. V has 6 bases trimmed and J has 2 bases trimmed; junction bases matching no gene number 7. From cysteine to phenylalanine, the CDR3 is 15 amino acids long. The only DNA kept is the CDR3, 45 bases in frame from the first base. In the germline V gene, CDR1 corresponds to KGHSH and CDR2 to LQKENI.